The 30 T cell receptor beta chains presented below share a single source sample, sequenced in a study of T cell changes during pregnancy in multiple sclerosis. Repertoires were generated with immunoSEQ multiplex PCR, while TCRdb's copy carries only in-frame clones and drops some. The table includes 50,000 to 75,000 clones, about 94% detected once. The sample in question was peripheral blood, obtained in the third trimester of pregnancy. The receptors derive from a female donor in good health, enrolled as a control in a pregnancy study.

V gene TRBV10-2 combines with J gene TRBJ2-1; 13 nucleotides agree with TRBD2. Germline V gene sequence: CDR1 WSHSY, CDR2 SAAADI. The CDR3 consists of 15 residues. The trim removed 6 bases at V and 7 bases at J, leaving 6 bases unmatched. The CDR3 is CASRRTSGSGNEQFF. The CDR3 nucleotides read TGCGCCAGCAGACGGACTAGCGGGAGTGGGAATGAGCAGTTCTTC.

V usage is TRBV14 and J usage is TRBJ2-5, with D possibly being TRBD1 (5 bases). This CDR3 region has 14 residues. V lost 4 bases to trimming and J lost 4 bases, with 13 bases between them. CDR1 is SGHDN, CDR2 FVKESK, per germline. CDR3 sequence reads: CASSLTRVGETQYF. CDR3 sequence (DNA): TGTGCCAGCAGCCTAACCAGGGTGGGAGAGACCCAGTACTTC.

This sequence joins TRBV30 and TRBJ1-1; 7 positions agree with TRBD1. The CDR3 runs to 13 residues. Unmatched junction bases numbered 1, after V lost 0 bases and J lost 3 bases. In germline, CDR1 is GTSNPN, CDR2 SVGIG (reference sequence). CDR3 protein: CAWSVQGHTEAFF. The DNA of the CDR3 is TGTGCCTGGAGTGTACAGGGGCACACTGAAGCTTTCTTT.

This clone was detected only once. The chain recombines TRBV7-9 with TRBJ2-3, with 14 bases identical to TRBD2. There are 19 residues in the CDR3. The germline V gene has CDR1 SEHNR and CDR2 FQNEAQ (reference sequence). The J segment lost 2 bases and the V segment lost 1 base, leaving 8 bases of the junction unmatched. The CDR3 sequence: CASSLGGLAGVGNTDTQYF. The CDR3 DNA reads TGTGCCAGCAGCTTAGGGGGACTAGCGGGGGTCGGAAACACAGATACGCAGTATTTT.

The chain joins TRBV7-9 to TRBJ1-6; D is unclear. The CDR3 consists of 13 residues. Germline-derived CDR1 and CDR2 are SEHNR and FQNEAQ (reference sequence). V was pared by 6 bases and J by 10 bases, with 13 bases between. CDR3 loop: CASSPVTSSPLHF. The CDR3 DNA sequence: TGTGCCAGCAGTCCCGTTACGAGCTCACCCCTCCACTTT.

The chain employs TRBV9 and TRBJ2-7, with D unclear. Germline values: CDR1 SGDLS, CDR2 YYNGEE. V gave up 0 bases and J gave up 2 bases, with 15 bases separating them. The CDR3 contains 16 residues. The CDR3 region has the DNA TGTGCCAGCAGCGTAGTATGGCGACTTACCCCCTACGAGCAGTACTTC. The encoded protein is CASSVVWRLTPYEQYF.

The CDR3 protein is CASSQVGLAGALTDTQYF. The CDR3 DNA sequence: TGCGCCAGCAGCCAGGTGGGCCTAGCGGGGGCCCTCACAGATACGCAGTATTTT. The chain recombines TRBV4-1 with TRBJ2-3; 10 positions match TRBD2. Germline values: CDR1 MGHRA, CDR2 YSYEKL. V trimming: 3 bases; J trimming: 2 bases; junction bases outside the gene matches: 11. The CDR3 length is 18 residues.

V is TRBV28 and J is TRBJ2-1, with D tentatively TRBD2 (6 bases). The germline V gene has CDR1 MDHEN and CDR2 SYDVKM. The V end was cut by 4 bases, the J end by 9 bases, with 28 bases between. This CDR3 region has 18 residues. The CDR3 DNA sequence: TGTGCCAGCAGTTCCCAGTATATCAGCGGGCCCAGGGCGGGTGAGCAGTTCTTC. Its protein product is CASSSQYISGPRAGEQFF.

This clone was observed a single time. The chain combines TRBV19 with TRBJ2-3, with a weak D call TRBD1 (7 bases). The CDR3 has 14 residues. V was shortened by 6 bases and J by 4 bases, with 14 bases between the two germline ends. Germline CDR1 is LNHDA and CDR2 is SQIVND (reference sequence). The chain's CDR3 is CASRNRGGADTQYF. For the CDR3, the DNA is TGTGCCAGTAGAAACAGGGGAGGAGCAGATACGCAGTATTTT.

CDR3 residues: CASSLARERLAGAGDTQYF. As DNA, the CDR3 is TGTGCCAGCAGCTTAGCGAGGGAGAGACTAGCGGGGGCAGGGGATACGCAGTATTTT. The chain combines TRBV7-8 with TRBJ2-3; 12 nucleotides line up with TRBD2. Germline loops: CDR1 SGHVS, CDR2 FQNEAQ. The CDR3 runs 19 residues. The V and J ends lost 0 bases and 6 bases, in that order; junction bases with no gene match: 13.

The rearrangement joins TRBV7-6 to TRBJ2-3; D perhaps matches TRBD2 (6 bases). Germline lookup yields CDR1 SGHVS and CDR2 FNYEAQ. V lost 0 bases to trimming and J lost 5 bases, with 15 bases between them. The CDR3 consists of 16 residues. CDR3 residues: CASSLAPGSRRDTQYF. In DNA form, the CDR3 reads TGTGCCAGCAGCTTAGCCCCCGGGAGCCGGAGAGATACGCAGTATTTT.

This clone was counted a single time. The chain carries TRBV5-4 and TRBJ2-3, with D perhaps matching TRBD1 (5 bases). CDR1 and CDR2 from the germline V gene are SGHNT and YYREEE (reference sequence). Between the trimmed V and J ends, which lost 2 bases and 5 bases, there was a span of 12 bases. The CDR3 loop spans 14 amino acids. The CDR3 here is CASSFRAQGDTQYF. The CDR3, as DNA: TGTGCCAGCAGCTTCCGGGCGCAGGGAGATACGCAGTATTTT. The variable domain in full, with the rest retrieved from reference TRBV5-4 and TRBJ2-3, is ETGVTQSPTHLIKTRGQQVTLRCSSQSGHNTVSWYQQALGQGPQFIFQYYREEENGRGNFPPRFSGLQFPNYSSELNVNALELDDSALYLCASSFRAQGDTQYFGPGTRLTVL.

V and J are TRBV21-1 and TRBJ2-5; the DNA was not compared with TRBD2, the D call given in the table. TRBV21-1 is given as a pseudogene. The CDR3 contains 14 residues. As DNA, the CDR3 is TGTGCCAGCAGCAAAGAGAGCGGATCAGAGACCCAGTACTTC. Amino acids: CASSKESGSETQYF.

The chain couples TRBV19 to TRBJ2-5; 10 positions match TRBD1. Looked up from germline, CDR1 is LNHDA and CDR2 is SQIVND (reference sequence). The junction had 4 bases not matched to a gene; V was cut back by 6 bases and J by 3 bases. There are 14 residues in the CDR3. CDR3 protein: CASRTDRGEETQYF. The CDR3 DNA follows: TGTGCCAGTAGGACGGACAGGGGGGAAGAGACCCAGTACTTC.

The genes are TRBV7-2 and TRBJ2-1; the D gene is possibly TRBD1 (6 bases). The CDR3 is 14 residues long. Per the germline V gene, CDR1 is SGHTA and CDR2 is FQGNSA. Trimming left V 2 bases short and J 4 bases short, with 9 bases between. CDR3 region: CASSLRDTYNEQFF. The CDR3, as DNA: TGTGCCAGCAGCTTACGGGACACTTACAATGAGCAGTTCTTC.

As concerns this clone: Other nucleotide sequences from this sample produce the same CDR3. This rearrangement joins TRBV5-4 to TRBJ2-7; TRBD1 matches at 7 bases. V trimming: 3 bases; J trimming: 0 bases; junction bases outside the gene matches: 3. Per the germline V gene, CDR1 is SGHNT and CDR2 is YYREEE (reference sequence). This CDR3 has 14 amino acids. CDR3 protein: CASSSRDSSYEQYF. CDR3 coding DNA: TGTGCCAGCAGCTCCCGGGACAGCTCCTACGAGCAGTACTTC.

In DNA, the CDR3 is TGTGCCAGTAGTATAGATCTGGACAGTAAGAACACTGAAGCTTTCTTT. The encoded protein is CASSIDLDSKNTEAFF. The V call is TRBV19, the J call TRBJ1-1; perhaps TRBD1 as D (6 bases). Deletions cut 0 bases from V and 1 base from J, with 12 bases between. This CDR3 contains 16 residues. Germline V gene data show CDR1 as LNHDA and CDR2 as SQIVND (reference sequence).

This chain uses TRBV29-1 with TRBJ1-1, with 11 bases fitting TRBD1. The CDR3 spans 14 residues. V gave up 5 bases and J gave up 4 bases; unmatched junction bases: 6. From germline, CDR1 is SQVTM and CDR2 ANQGSEA. CDR3 in DNA: TGCAGCGTTTCTACCGGGACAGGGGGCACTGAAGCTTTCTTT. Encoded protein: CSVSTGTGGTEAFF.

V is TRBV5-6 and J is TRBJ2-5; D is perhaps TRBD1 (6 bases). The J call is in doubt because the DNA end fits TRBJ2-7 better. Germline V lookup: CDR1 SGHDT, CDR2 YYEEEE. The CDR3 has 14 residues. Here the CDR3 reads CASSLAGQTYEQYF. The DNA of the CDR3 is TGTGCCAGCAGCTTGGCCGGACAGACCTACGAGCAGTACTTC.

This rearrangement joins TRBV7-2 to TRBJ2-3; D unclear. V was pared by 6 bases and J by 0 bases, with 19 bases between. CDR1 is SGHTA and CDR2 is FQGNSA in the germline V gene. The length of the CDR3 is 17 residues. CDR3 in DNA: TGTGCCAGCAGTTCCTCCGGAGCACCACGTAGCACAGATACGCAGTATTTT. It translates to CASSSSGAPRSTDTQYF. The entire variable domain, with the rest obtained from reference TRBV7-2 and TRBJ2-3, is as follows: GAGVSQSPSNKVTEKGKDVELRCDPISGHTALYWYRQSLGQGLEFLIYFQGNSAPDKSGLPSDRFSAERTGGSVSTLTIQRTQQEDSAVYLCASSSSGAPRSTDTQYFGPGTRLTVL.

This chain joins TRBV11-3 and TRBJ2-2; D possibly corresponds to TRBD1 (5 bases). Deletions cut 1 base from V and 0 bases from J, with 9 bases between. CDR1 and CDR2 from the germline V gene are SGHNT and YENEEA. This CDR3 has 16 amino acids. CDR3 sequence: CASSLVAGSNTGELFF. The CDR3 DNA follows: TGTGCCAGCAGCTTAGTGGCAGGGTCGAACACCGGGGAGCTGTTTTTT. The full variable domain, its missing parts supplied by reference TRBV11-3 and TRBJ2-2, is EAGVVQSPRYKIIEKKQPVAFWCNPISGHNTLYWYLQNLGQGPELLIRYENEEAVDDSQLPKDRFSAERLKGVDSTLKIQPAELGDSAVYLCASSLVAGSNTGELFFGEGSRLTVL.

The chain combines TRBV18 with TRBJ1-1; no clear D gene. Between the trimmed V and J ends, which lost 5 bases and 0 bases, there was a span of 7 bases. This CDR3 region has 13 residues. Germline lookup yields CDR1 KGHSH and CDR2 LQKENI. The CDR3 nucleotides are TGTGCCAGCTCAACGGCGGTGAACACTGAAGCTTTCTTT. Its protein is CASSTAVNTEAFF.

The rearrangement joins TRBV6-5 to TRBJ1-1; a weak D match, TRBD1 (6 bases). The germline V gene encodes CDR1 MNHEY and CDR2 SVGAGI. The CDR3 extends over 15 amino acids. V gave up 0 bases and J gave up 2 bases, with 10 bases separating them. The CDR3 DNA reads TGTGCCAGCAGTTACTCACGAGGGGGAAACACTGAAGCTTTCTTT. Protein sequence: CASSYSRGGNTEAFF.

J is TRBJ1-2 and V is TRBV5-4, with TRBD1 matching 9 bases. The J segment lost 6 bases and the V segment lost 2 bases, leaving 5 bases of the junction unmatched. The CDR3 runs 14 residues. From germline, CDR1 is SGHNT and CDR2 YYREEE (reference sequence). In DNA form, the CDR3 reads TGTGCCAGCAGCTTACTACAGGGGGCGGATGGCTACACCTTC. Protein: CASSLLQGADGYTF.

This chain links TRBV6-4 with TRBJ1-5; D possibly corresponds to TRBD1 (6 bases). Per the germline V gene, CDR1 is MRHNA and CDR2 is SNTAGT. Trimming removed 0 bases at V and 3 bases at J, with 21 bases between. The CDR3 has 19 residues. The CDR3 sequence: CASSDSMRPGHPLNQPQHF. In DNA, the CDR3 is TGTGCCAGCAGTGACTCCATGAGGCCGGGACACCCACTCAATCAGCCCCAGCATTTT.

The gene calls are TRBV13 and TRBJ2-1, with D unclear. V lost 0 bases and J 7 bases, leaving 10 bases between the germline ends. CDR1 and CDR2 (germline): PRHDT, FYEKMQ (reference sequence). The CDR3 totals 14 residues. The CDR3 loop reads CASSLGGFRNEQFF. DNA for the CDR3: TGTGCCAGCAGCTTAGGGGGCTTTCGGAATGAGCAGTTCTTC.

This clone was counted between two and nine times. CDR3 sequence reads: CASTQDRYGYTF. The CDR3 region has the DNA TGTGCCAGTACCCAGGACAGATATGGCTACACCTTC. The chain uses TRBV19 and TRBJ1-2; TRBD1 might be the D (6 bases). Trimming left V 7 bases short and J 5 bases short, with 11 bases between. CDR3 length equals 12 residues. CDR1 is LNHDA and CDR2 is SQIVND in the germline V gene (reference sequence).

With respect to this clone: Other DNA sequences in the same sample also yield this CDR3. V is TRBV7-2 and J is TRBJ2-7, with D tentatively TRBD2 (6 bases). The CDR3 runs to 14 residues. Germline CDR1 is SGHTA and CDR2 is FQGNSA. V lost 5 bases to trimming and J lost 2 bases, with 13 bases between them. The CDR3 reads CASSPPGGTYEQYF. Here the CDR3 DNA reads TGTGCCAGCAGCCCCCCCGGCGGGACCTACGAGCAGTACTTC.

In its sample, this clone was seen once. The J gene is TRBJ1-2, the V gene TRBV6-1, with 7 bases identical to TRBD1. Germline V CDR1 and CDR2: MNHNS, SASEGT. The CDR3 sequence is 15 residues long. J was trimmed by 4 bases and V by 2 bases; bases with no gene match: 7. CDR3 DNA sequence: TGTGCCAGCAGTGAAAGGGGGCTGAAGAGCTATGGCTACACCTTC. It specifies CASSERGLKSYGYTF.

The CDR3: CASIRGRGYGNTIYF. CDR3 nucleotides: TGTGCCAGCATACGGGGGCGGGGGTACGGAAACACCATATATTTT. The rearrangement joins TRBV6-5 to TRBJ1-3; TRBD1 is a possible D gene (6 bases). The CDR3 has 15 residues. The germline CDR1 and CDR2 sequences are MNHEY and SVGAGI. V lost 7 bases and J 4 bases, leaving 17 bases between the germline ends.